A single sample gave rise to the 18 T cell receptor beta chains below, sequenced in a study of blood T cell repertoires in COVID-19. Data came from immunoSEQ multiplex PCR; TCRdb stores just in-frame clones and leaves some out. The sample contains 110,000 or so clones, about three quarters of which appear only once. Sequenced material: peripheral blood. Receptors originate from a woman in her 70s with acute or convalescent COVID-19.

In DNA form, the CDR3 reads TGTGCCAGCAGCTCCCTCAGACAGCTAAATCCTAATTACGAGCAGTACTTC. This translates into CASSSLRQLNPNYEQYF. The rearrangement links TRBV11-2 to TRBJ2-7, with D perhaps matching TRBD1 (5 bases). The germline V gene has CDR1 SGHAT and CDR2 FQNNGV. Trimming stripped 4 bases from V and 4 bases from J, with 23 bases between. This CDR3 is built from 17 residues.

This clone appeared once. Written as DNA, the CDR3 is TGTGCCAGCAGTACCCTAGGACAGGGGGGTGATGGCTACACCTTC. Amino acids: CASSTLGQGGDGYTF. The chain is built from TRBV6-5 and TRBJ1-2, with 10 positions matching TRBD1. Trimming at V came to 5 bases and at J to 6 bases, leaving 9 bases not matched to a gene. This CDR3 is 15 amino acids long. Germline assignment: CDR1 MNHEY and CDR2 SVGAGI.

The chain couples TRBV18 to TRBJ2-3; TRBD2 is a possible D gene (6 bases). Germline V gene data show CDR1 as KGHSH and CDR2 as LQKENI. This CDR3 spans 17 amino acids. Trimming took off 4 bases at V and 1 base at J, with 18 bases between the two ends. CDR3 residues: CASSLRSTGGGTDTQYF. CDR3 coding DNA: TGTGCCAGCTCACTTCGTTCGACTGGCGGGGGCACAGATACGCAGTATTTT.

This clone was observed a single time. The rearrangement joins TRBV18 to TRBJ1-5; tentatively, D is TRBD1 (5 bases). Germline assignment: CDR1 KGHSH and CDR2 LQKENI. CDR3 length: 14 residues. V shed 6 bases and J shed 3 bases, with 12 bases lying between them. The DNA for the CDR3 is TGTGCCAGCTCCCGTGCAGGGAACAATCAGCCCCAGCATTTT. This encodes CASSRAGNNQPQHF.

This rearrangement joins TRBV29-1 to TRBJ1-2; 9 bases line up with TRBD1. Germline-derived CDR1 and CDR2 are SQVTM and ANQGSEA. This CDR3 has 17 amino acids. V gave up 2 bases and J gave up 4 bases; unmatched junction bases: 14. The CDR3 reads CSVEPDPDRGVFYGYTF. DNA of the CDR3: TGCAGCGTTGAACCTGACCCGGACAGGGGAGTTTTCTATGGCTACACCTTC.

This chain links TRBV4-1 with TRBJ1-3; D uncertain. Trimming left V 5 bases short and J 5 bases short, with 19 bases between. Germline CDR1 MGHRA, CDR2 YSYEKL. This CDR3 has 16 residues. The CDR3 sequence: CASSAPPGGVRNTIYF. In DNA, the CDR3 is TGCGCCAGCAGCGCACCCCCGGGAGGAGTGAGAAACACCATATATTTT.

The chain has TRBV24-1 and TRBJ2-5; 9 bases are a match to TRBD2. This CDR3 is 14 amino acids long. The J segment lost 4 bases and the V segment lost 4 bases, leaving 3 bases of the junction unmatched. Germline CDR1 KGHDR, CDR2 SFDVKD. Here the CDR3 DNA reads TGTGCCACCAGTGACCCTAGCGGGGTAGAGACCCAGTACTTC. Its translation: CATSDPSGVETQYF.

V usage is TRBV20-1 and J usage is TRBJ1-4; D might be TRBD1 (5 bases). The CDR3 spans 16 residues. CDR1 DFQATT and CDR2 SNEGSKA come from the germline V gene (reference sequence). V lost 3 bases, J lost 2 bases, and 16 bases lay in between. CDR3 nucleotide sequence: TGCAGTGCTAGTAGGGGCCGCGACGGGACTAATGAAAAACTGTTTTTT. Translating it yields CSASRGRDGTNEKLFF.

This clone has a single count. CDR3 in amino acids: CASSVSGVQSYEQYF. The DNA of the CDR3 is TGTGCCAGCAGCGTAAGCGGAGTACAGAGCTACGAGCAGTACTTC. This chain connects TRBV9 to TRBJ2-7, with a tentative D call TRBD2 (5 bases). Germline CDR1 and CDR2: SGDLS and YYNGEE. The CDR3 is made up of 15 amino acids. Between the trimmed V and J ends, which lost 1 base and 3 bases, there was a span of 14 bases.

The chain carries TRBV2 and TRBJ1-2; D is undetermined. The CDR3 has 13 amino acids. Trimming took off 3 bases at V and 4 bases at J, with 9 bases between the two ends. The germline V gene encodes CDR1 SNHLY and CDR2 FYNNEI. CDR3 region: CASSDVPSYGYTF. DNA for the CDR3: TGTGCCAGCAGTGACGTCCCCAGCTATGGCTACACCTTC.

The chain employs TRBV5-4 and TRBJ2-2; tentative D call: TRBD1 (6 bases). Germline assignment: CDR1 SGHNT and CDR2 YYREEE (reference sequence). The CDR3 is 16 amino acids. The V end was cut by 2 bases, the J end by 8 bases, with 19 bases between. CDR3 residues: CASSFWGQGTGGELFF. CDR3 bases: TGTGCCAGCAGCTTCTGGGGACAAGGGACCGGAGGGGAGCTGTTTTTT.

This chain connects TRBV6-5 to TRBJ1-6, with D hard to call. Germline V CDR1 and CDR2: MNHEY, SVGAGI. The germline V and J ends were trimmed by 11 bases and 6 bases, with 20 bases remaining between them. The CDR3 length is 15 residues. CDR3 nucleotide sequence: TGTGCCTGCCCATCGAGCGGACTGTCTAATTCACCCCTCCACTTT. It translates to CACPSSGLSNSPLHF.

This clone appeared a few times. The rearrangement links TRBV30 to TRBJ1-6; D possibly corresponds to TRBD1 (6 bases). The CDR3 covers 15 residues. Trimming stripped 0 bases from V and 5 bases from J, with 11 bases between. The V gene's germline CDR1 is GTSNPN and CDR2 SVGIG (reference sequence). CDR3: CAWSVGQYDNSPLHF. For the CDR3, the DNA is TGTGCCTGGAGTGTCGGACAGTACGATAATTCACCCCTCCACTTT.

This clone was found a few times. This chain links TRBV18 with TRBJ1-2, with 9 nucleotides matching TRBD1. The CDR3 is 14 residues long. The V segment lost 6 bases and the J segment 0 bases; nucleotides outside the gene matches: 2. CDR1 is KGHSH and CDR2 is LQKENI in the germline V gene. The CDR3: CASSGTGPNYGYTF. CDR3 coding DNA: TGTGCCAGCTCTGGGACAGGGCCTAACTATGGCTACACCTTC.

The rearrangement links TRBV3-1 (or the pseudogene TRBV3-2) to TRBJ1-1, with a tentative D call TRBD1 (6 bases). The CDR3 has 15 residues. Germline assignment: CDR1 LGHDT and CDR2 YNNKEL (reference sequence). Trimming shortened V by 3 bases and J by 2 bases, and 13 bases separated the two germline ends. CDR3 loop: CASSQLVGGNTEAFF. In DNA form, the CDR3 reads TGTGCCAGCAGCCAGTTAGTAGGGGGTAACACTGAAGCTTTCTTT.

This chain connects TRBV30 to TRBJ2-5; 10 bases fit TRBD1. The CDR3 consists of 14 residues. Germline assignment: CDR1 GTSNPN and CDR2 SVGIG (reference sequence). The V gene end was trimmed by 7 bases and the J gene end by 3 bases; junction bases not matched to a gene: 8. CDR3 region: CAFLRGQGKETQYF. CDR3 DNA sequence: TGTGCCTTTCTTCGGGGACAGGGGAAAGAGACCCAGTACTTC.

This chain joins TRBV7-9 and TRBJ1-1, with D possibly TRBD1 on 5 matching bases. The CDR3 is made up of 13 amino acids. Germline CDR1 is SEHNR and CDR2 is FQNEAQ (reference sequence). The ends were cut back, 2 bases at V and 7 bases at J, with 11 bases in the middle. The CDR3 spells CASSLSGGFEAFF. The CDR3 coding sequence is TGTGCCAGCAGCTTATCGGGGGGGTTTGAAGCTTTCTTT.

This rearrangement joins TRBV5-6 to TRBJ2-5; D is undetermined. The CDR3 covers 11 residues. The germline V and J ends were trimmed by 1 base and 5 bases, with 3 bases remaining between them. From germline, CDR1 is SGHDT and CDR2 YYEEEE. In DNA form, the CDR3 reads TGTGCCAGCAGCTTGCGGGAGACCCAGTACTTC. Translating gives CASSLRETQYF. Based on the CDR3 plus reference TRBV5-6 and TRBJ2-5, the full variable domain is DAGVTQSPTHLIKTRGQQVTLRCSPKSGHDTVSWYQQALGQGPQFIFQYYEEEERQRGNFPDRFSGHQFPNYSSELNVNALLLGDSALYLCASSLRETQYFGPGTRLLVL.